Listed below are T cell receptor beta chains from one sample, sequenced in a study of blood T cell repertoires in COVID-19. TCRdb keeps only in-frame clones here, not all; method: immunoSEQ multiplex PCR. The repertoire holds about 150,000 clones, with around 90% as singletons. The specimen sequenced was PBMCs or T cells enriched from blood (not recorded which). These receptors were obtained from a woman between 40 and 50 years old who had been exposed to COVID-19. Each CDR3 is given without its conserved first and last residue. Fields, in order: CDR3 protein, clone size, D gene, V gene, J gene. D genes are given only for firm matches. Clone size is stated in some rows and not others, as once, few, many or a class when expanded.

ASSPTGSHLFYEQY	-	-	TRBV18	TRBJ2-7
ASIRDRGPGNTIY	once	TRBD1	TRBV19	TRBJ1-3
ASSLNRGLAGPYEQY	-	TRBD2	TRBV7-2	TRBJ2-7
ASSLGQGATGELF	-	TRBD1	TRBV11-2	TRBJ2-2
ASSEIGTGGVTGELF	-	TRBD1	TRBV10-1	TRBJ2-2
ASSPGTGTSGGDYNEQF	-	TRBD2	TRBV5-1	TRBJ2-1
ASSLTGRIPDTQY	-	-	TRBV7-8	TRBJ2-3
ASSEKTDGDGELF	-	-	TRBV6-4	TRBJ2-2
ASSLSPGLGSTEYEQY	-	TRBD2	TRBV28	TRBJ2-7
ASSLARAGEQY	-	-	TRBV5-1	TRBJ2-7
SVNRNRQYIIYGYT	-	-	TRBV29-1	TRBJ1-2
ASSQATDGNYGYT	-	-	TRBV4-1	TRBJ1-2
ASSSGTLTDTQY	-	-	TRBV11-3	TRBJ2-3
ASSLAEWATGELF	-	-	TRBV5-1	TRBJ2-2
ASSLTGTAIPEQY	-	TRBD1	TRBV13	TRBJ2-7
ASTSRTGTGNTIY	-	TRBD1	TRBV9	TRBJ1-3
ASSYRQGAAGELF	-	TRBD1	TRBV6-2/TRBV6-3	TRBJ2-2
ASSSLGLTDTQY	-	-	TRBV28	TRBJ2-3
ASSLTGIDYGYT	-	TRBD1	TRBV18	TRBJ1-2
ASSIGPLGSTGELF	-	-	TRBV19	TRBJ2-2
ASSAGGTGSATNEKLF	-	TRBD1	TRBV7-9	TRBJ1-4
ASSLERARAGNTIY	-	-	TRBV7-2	TRBJ1-3
AWSGSRGFKPQH	once	-	TRBV30	TRBJ1-5
ASSFDRATWNTEAF	few	TRBD1	TRBV5-4	TRBJ1-1
ASRALAGGPGEQY	-	TRBD2	TRBV10-2	TRBJ2-7
ASGFPGTAGYEQY	-	TRBD1	TRBV12-5	TRBJ2-7
ASSPGQGPGNTIY	-	TRBD1	TRBV18	TRBJ1-3
ASARFGQLETQY	-	-	TRBV5-1	TRBJ2-5
ASSLSYGNTEAF	-	-	TRBV7-2	TRBJ1-1
ASSQNRNTGELF	-	-	TRBV10-1	TRBJ2-2
ASSPQTVGSNQPQH	once	-	TRBV18	TRBJ1-5
ASSLPLAGMYEQY	-	TRBD2	TRBV7-9	TRBJ2-7
ASSLAFGPTEEKLF	-	-	TRBV5-1	TRBJ1-4
ASSPRAYREYQPQH	-	-	TRBV28	TRBJ1-5
ATSGPRLQDNEQF	-	-	TRBV24-1	TRBJ2-1
ASSLEANYGYT	-	-	TRBV7-8	TRBJ1-2
ASKTGSGNTIY	-	-	TRBV5-1	TRBJ1-3
ASSLDGGLDSPLH	-	-	TRBV7-9	TRBJ1-6
ASSRGTGEFPNYGYT	-	TRBD1	TRBV4-1	TRBJ1-2
SVVGGGGLGDTQY	-	TRBD2	TRBV29-1	TRBJ2-3
ASSRETGSNSPLH	-	TRBD1	TRBV2	TRBJ1-6
ASSLQGATQPQH	-	TRBD1	TRBV28	TRBJ1-5